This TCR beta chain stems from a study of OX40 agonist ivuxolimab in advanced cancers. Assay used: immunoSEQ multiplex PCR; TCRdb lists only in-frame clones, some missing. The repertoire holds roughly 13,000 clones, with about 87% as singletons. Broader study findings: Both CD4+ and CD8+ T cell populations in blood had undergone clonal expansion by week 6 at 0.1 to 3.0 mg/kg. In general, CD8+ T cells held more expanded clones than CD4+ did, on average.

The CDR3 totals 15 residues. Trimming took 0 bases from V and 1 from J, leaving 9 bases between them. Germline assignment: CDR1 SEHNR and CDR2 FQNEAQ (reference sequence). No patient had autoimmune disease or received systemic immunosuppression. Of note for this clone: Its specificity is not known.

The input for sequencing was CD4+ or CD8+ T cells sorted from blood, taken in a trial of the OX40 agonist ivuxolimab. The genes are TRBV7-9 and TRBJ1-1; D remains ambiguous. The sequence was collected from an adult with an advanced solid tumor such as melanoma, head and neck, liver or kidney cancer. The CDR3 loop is CASSLALVKNTEAFF. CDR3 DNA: TGTGCCAGCAGCTTAGCGCTAGTAAAGAACACTGAAGCTTTCTTT.